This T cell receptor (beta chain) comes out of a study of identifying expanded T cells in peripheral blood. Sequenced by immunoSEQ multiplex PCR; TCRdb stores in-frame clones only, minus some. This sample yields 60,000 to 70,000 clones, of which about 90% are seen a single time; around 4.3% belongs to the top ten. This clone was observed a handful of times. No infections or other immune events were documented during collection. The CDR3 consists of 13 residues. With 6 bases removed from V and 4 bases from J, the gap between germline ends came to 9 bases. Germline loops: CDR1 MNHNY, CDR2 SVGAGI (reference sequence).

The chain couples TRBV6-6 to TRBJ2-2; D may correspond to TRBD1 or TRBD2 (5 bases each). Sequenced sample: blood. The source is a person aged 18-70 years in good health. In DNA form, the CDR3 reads TGTGCCAGCAGCGTGGGGGTCACCGGGGAGCTGTTTTTT. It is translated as CASSVGVTGELFF.